These 18 T cell receptor beta chains were all obtained from the same sample, sequenced in a study of blood T cells in healthy people across ages. The second PCR ran roughly 6 to 11 cycles with a sample-barcoded 5' primer and J-beta primers. From the 5' RACE reads, TCRdb called clonotypes with MiXCR, one entry per CDR3 protein. This table holds just over 1 million distinct CDR3 sequences, more than 40% found once. Specimen: blood. The source is a woman aged 60-75 years in good health.

The chain couples TRBV20-1 to TRBJ2-7, with TRBD1 as a possible D gene (6 bases). Trimming pared 4 bases from V and 3 bases from J, leaving 13 bases between. CDR3 length: 13 residues. In germline, CDR1 is DFQATT, CDR2 SNEGSKA (reference sequence). Here the CDR3 reads CSAKGDKYYEQYF. CDR3 sequence (DNA): TGCAGTGCTAAAGGGGACAAGTACTACGAGCAGTACTTC.

This clonotype has more than one count but fewer than ten. A read error may be the cause here, since a much bigger clone is one base away. The V and J genes are TRBV5-6 and TRBJ2-5; maybe TRBD2 (6 bases). This CDR3 is 15 amino acids long. Germline lookup yields CDR1 SGHDT and CDR2 YYEEEE. The V and J ends lost 0 bases and 11 bases respectively, with 20 bases between them. The CDR3 DNA sequence: TGTGCCAGCAGCTTGGCTTGGGGGGAGATCAATGAGCAGTACTTC. The encoded protein is CASSLAWGEINEQYF.

The V and J genes are TRBV5-1 and TRBJ1-1, with a tentative D call TRBD1 (6 bases). The V gene's germline CDR1 is SGHRS and CDR2 YFSETQ. This CDR3 region has 13 residues. Trimming took 5 bases from V and 3 from J, leaving 11 bases between them. The CDR3 region has the DNA TGCGCCAGCAGGCTACAGGGCCACACTGAAGCTTTCTTT. Its protein is CASRLQGHTEAFF.

The V and J genes are TRBV5-1 and TRBJ2-3; D is possibly TRBD1 (6 bases). V was pared by 1 base and J by 6 bases, with 9 bases between. This CDR3 is built from 13 residues. Germline V lookup: CDR1 SGHRS, CDR2 YFSETQ. This CDR3 is CASSLYRVDTQYF. Here the CDR3 DNA reads TGCGCCAGCAGCTTGTACAGGGTTGATACGCAGTATTTT.

The chain is built from TRBV12-3 or TRBV12-4 and TRBJ2-6; 7 nucleotides agree with TRBD1. This CDR3 contains 14 residues. V gave up 5 bases and J gave up 11 bases; unmatched junction bases: 9. The DNA for the CDR3 is TGTGCCAGCAGTAACCCGATAGGGGGCTACGTCCTGACTTTC. This codes for CASSNPIGGYVLTF.

This clonotype appeared a few times. The chain joins TRBV11-2 to TRBJ2-5; D gene ambiguous. Germline CDR1 reads SGHAT; CDR2 reads FQNNGV. Trimming stripped 5 bases from V and 5 bases from J, with 12 bases between. This CDR3 has 13 residues. The CDR3 protein is CASSMSDGETQYF. As DNA, the CDR3 is TGTGCCAGCAGCATGAGCGACGGGGAGACCCAGTACTTC.

The rearrangement joins TRBV20-1 to TRBJ2-7; D perhaps matches TRBD1 (6 bases). The germline CDR1 and CDR2 sequences are DFQATT and SNEGSKA (reference sequence). CDR3 length: 13 amino acids. V was trimmed by 4 bases and J by 5 bases, leaving 15 bases between them. This chain's CDR3 is CSATGDTNDEQYF. The CDR3 DNA reads TGCAGTGCTACTGGGGACACAAACGACGAGCAGTACTTC.

This rearrangement joins TRBV2 to TRBJ1-4; D call uncertain. From germline, CDR1 is SNHLY and CDR2 FYNNEI. This CDR3 region has 17 residues. With 3 bases removed from V and 5 bases from J, the gap between germline ends came to 19 bases. CDR3 amino acids: CASSDPNQGNRNEKLFF. In DNA form, the CDR3 reads TGTGCCAGCAGTGACCCTAACCAAGGGAACCGGAATGAAAAACTGTTTTTT.

V usage is TRBV20-1 and J usage is TRBJ2-7; TRBD2 matches at 11 bases. CDR3 length: 15 amino acids. The germline CDR1 and CDR2 sequences are DFQATT and SNEGSKA (reference sequence). The junction had 10 bases not matched to a gene; V was cut back by 6 bases and J by 3 bases. In nucleotides, the CDR3 is TGCAGTGCCCAAAGGGCTCTAGCGGGGGGCTACGAGCAGTACTTC. This codes for CSAQRALAGGYEQYF.

The chain is built from TRBV18 and TRBJ2-1, with D hard to call. V was clipped by 6 bases and J by 14 bases, with 14 bases between them. From germline, CDR1 is KGHSH and CDR2 LQKENI. The length of the CDR3 is 11 residues. CDR3 region: CASSRNIQEFF. As DNA, the CDR3 is TGTGCCAGCTCCCGAAACATTCAGGAGTTCTTC.

This clonotype has just a few counts. This chain joins TRBV12-3 or TRBV12-4 and TRBJ2-5, with 9 nucleotides matching TRBD1. The end of the DNA fits TRBJ2-7 better, so the J call may be wrong. The CDR3 is 13 amino acids. CDR3 nucleotides: TGTGCCAGTAGGAACAGGGGGCGGTGCGAGCAGTACTTC. It is translated as CASRNRGRCEQYF.

This clonotype was seen a few times. The chain uses TRBV9 and TRBJ1-2; TRBD1 agrees at 8 bases. The V gene end was trimmed by 3 bases and the J gene end by 7 bases; junction bases not matched to a gene: 14. Germline values: CDR1 SGDLS, CDR2 YYNGEE. The CDR3 length is 16 residues. The DNA for the CDR3 is TGTGCCAGCAGCGCAAACTCCAGGGGGCGAATCGGTGGCTACACCTTC. It codes for CASSANSRGRIGGYTF.

This chain links TRBV3-1 with TRBJ2-7, with a weak D call TRBD2 (5 bases). The V end lost 5 bases, the J end lost 0 bases, and 11 bases lay between the germline ends. CDR1 is LGHDT, CDR2 YNNKEL, per germline (reference sequence). The CDR3 is made up of 14 amino acids. The CDR3 here is CASSTTRDSYEQYF. The CDR3 region has the DNA TGTGCCAGCAGCACAACTAGAGACTCCTACGAGCAGTACTTC.

CDR3 coding DNA: TGCAGTGCTAGTCAGACAGGGGGCTACTACAATGAGCAGTTCTTC. It yields the protein CSASQTGGYYNEQFF. The chain recombines TRBV20-1 with TRBJ2-1, with 10 bases aligning to TRBD1. The CDR3 contains 15 residues. Trimming cost V 3 bases and J 3 bases; bases outside gene matches: 5. CDR1 and CDR2 from the germline V gene are DFQATT and SNEGSKA (reference sequence).

This clonotype has only a few counts. The chain carries TRBV6-1 and TRBJ1-2; D may be TRBD1 (6 bases). This CDR3 is built from 14 residues. CDR1 is MNHNS and CDR2 is SASEGT in the germline V gene. The ends were cut back, 1 base at V and 8 bases at J, with 14 bases in the middle. The CDR3 coding sequence is TGTGCCAGCAGTGAAGACAGGGCCCTAGTGGGCTACACCTTC. It encodes CASSEDRALVGYTF.

The rearrangement links TRBV5-1 to TRBJ1-6, with 8 nucleotides matching TRBD1. V gave up 0 bases and J gave up 7 bases; unmatched junction bases: 3. Germline V gene data show CDR1 as SGHRS and CDR2 as YFSETQ. The CDR3 has 15 amino acids. The CDR3 region has the DNA TGCGCCAGCAGCTTGGGGACAGGGTTGAATTCACCCCTCCACTTT. As protein: CASSLGTGLNSPLHF. The full variable domain, in which reference TRBV5-1 and TRBJ1-6 provide the parts outside the CDR3, is KAGVTQTPRYLIKTRGQQVTLSCSPISGHRSVSWYQQTPGQGLQFLFEYFSETQRNKGNFPGRFSGRQFSNSRSEMNVSTLELGDSALYLCASSLGTGLNSPLHFGNGTRLTVT.

This clonotype was observed a few times. This sequence joins TRBV29-1 and TRBJ2-1; D is perhaps TRBD1 (6 bases). The V end lost 5 bases, the J end lost 11 bases, and 16 bases lay between the germline ends. Germline CDR1 and CDR2: SQVTM and ANQGSEA. This CDR3 has 12 residues. CDR3 DNA: TGCAGCGTTTACAGGGAGTTGGCCCAGCAGTTCTTC. It codes for CSVYRELAQQFF.

The V call is TRBV29-1, the J call TRBJ2-7; TRBD2 aligns across 10 bases. The CDR3 sequence is 14 residues long. Trimming took 7 bases from V and 5 from J; bases not matched to a gene: 11. From germline, CDR1 is SQVTM and CDR2 ANQGSEA. The CDR3 loop is CSAGASGRGDEQYF. CDR3 bases: TGCAGCGCCGGAGCTAGCGGGAGAGGAGACGAGCAGTACTTC.